The T cell receptor (beta chain) described here comes from a study of OX40 agonist ivuxolimab in advanced cancers. Across the whole study: The dose-escalation group included hepatocellular carcinoma, melanoma, renal cell carcinoma and head and neck cancer. Mean age about 60 years, range about 20 to 90; 82.7% male. Three patients responded partially, comprising one with hepatocellular carcinoma and two with cutaneous melanoma.

Profiled with immunoSEQ multiplex PCR; TCRdb holds only in-frame clones, not every one. The table includes roughly 53,000 clones, 88% detected once. Sequences were derived from CD4+ or CD8+ T cells sorted from blood, sampled in a trial of the OX40 agonist ivuxolimab. The TCR sequence derives from an adult with an advanced solid tumor such as melanoma, head and neck, liver or kidney cancer.

CDR3 in amino acids: CASSLDIGGGNTIYF. CDR3 DNA: TGTGCCAGCAGCTTAGATATTGGGGGTGGAAACACCATATATTTT. V is TRBV7-2 and J is TRBJ1-3, with D perhaps TRBD1 (5 bases). V shed 1 base and J shed 3 bases, with 10 bases lying between them. The CDR3 covers 15 residues. CDR1 is SGHTA, CDR2 FQGNSA, per germline.